What follows are 5 T cell receptor beta chains derived from one specimen sequenced in a study of cytotoxic CD8 clonotypes in ibrutinib-treated CLL. Method: immunoSEQ multiplex PCR; TCRdb's copy keeps in-frame clones and lacks some. The sample holds 150,000 to 200,000 clones, more than 70% seen once. This specimen consisted of PBMCs, obtained at disease progression, from a patient treated with ibrutinib. These TCRs come from a human donor with chronic lymphocytic leukemia.

The genes are TRBV7-9 and TRBJ1-2; D call uncertain. The germline CDR1 and CDR2 sequences are SEHNR and FQNEAQ (reference sequence). V dropped 6 bases and J dropped 2 bases, with 4 bases sitting between them. The CDR3 is made up of 11 amino acids. The CDR3 region has the DNA TGTGCCAGCAGTTTGAACTATGGCTACACCTTC. Amino acids: CASSLNYGYTF.

The chain recombines TRBV29-1 with TRBJ2-3, with 10 bases identical to TRBD2. The length of the CDR3 is 16 residues. The V and J ends lost 4 bases and 3 bases, in that order; junction bases with no gene match: 10. Per the germline V gene, CDR1 is SQVTM and CDR2 is ANQGSEA. The CDR3 nucleotides read TGCAGCGTTGTGGGGTATTCTAGCGGGAGTACAGATACGCAGTATTTT. Protein product: CSVVGYSSGSTDTQYF.

The chain uses TRBV5-1 and TRBJ2-5; the D is unclear. The CDR3 extends over 13 amino acids. Germline V gives CDR1 SGHRS, CDR2 YFSETQ. The germline V and J ends were trimmed by 3 bases and 3 bases, with 9 bases remaining between them. The CDR3 region has the DNA TGCGCCAGCAGCTCCCAAAACGAAGAGACCCAGTACTTC. It encodes CASSSQNEETQYF. The whole variable domain, remainder taken from reference TRBV5-1 and TRBJ2-5, is KAGVTQTPRYLIKTRGQQVTLSCSPISGHRSVSWYQQTPGQGLQFLFEYFSETQRNKGNFPGRFSGRQFSNSRSEMNVSTLELGDSALYLCASSSQNEETQYFGPGTRLLVL.

The sample holds one count of this clone. This chain uses TRBV28 with TRBJ2-5, with D possibly matching TRBD2 (6 bases). Trimming removed 3 bases from V and 3 bases from J, with 14 bases in between. The CDR3 has 15 residues. Germline lookup yields CDR1 MDHEN and CDR2 SYDVKM. CDR3 sequence: CASSFLRDDEETQYF. CDR3 DNA sequence: TGTGCCAGCAGTTTCTTGCGGGATGATGAAGAGACCCAGTACTTC.

This sequence joins TRBV27 and TRBJ1-4; 7 bases are a match to TRBD1. Germline loops: CDR1 MNHEY, CDR2 SMNVEV (reference sequence). There are 16 residues in the CDR3. V shed 3 bases and J 7 bases; nucleotides not matched to a gene: 11. CDR3 amino acids: CASSFLRQGESEKLFF. The CDR3 bases are TGTGCCAGCAGTTTCCTTCGACAGGGCGAAAGTGAAAAACTGTTTTTT.